The source of this TCR beta chain is a study of human T cells and chemical hapten exposure. Time point: patch test 2, 6 weeks after DPC sensitization. The treatment is: therapeutic diphenylcyclopropenone sensitization with weekly scalp DPC. There are 18 residues in the CDR3. V shed 0 bases, J shed 5 bases, and the junction held 12 bases outside the gene matches. Looked up from germline, CDR1 is SGHVS and CDR2 is FNYEAQ. Study-wide findings and caveats: Expanded TCR sets contained significantly more large CDR3 similarity clusters than controls. DPC sensitization left the count of TCRs above 1 in 1000 unchanged.

Worth noting for this clonotype: The antigen is undetermined.

TCRdb itself ran the RACE reads through MiXCR, one entry per CDR3 protein. The sample comprises approximately 91,000 distinct CDR3 sequences, around a tenth of which are singletons, and 1.5% to 2% rests with the top ten. This chain joins TRBV7-6 and TRBJ2-1; 8 bases match TRBD1. The specimen was whole blood, collected in connection with sensitization to the hapten diphenylcyclopropenone (DPC). This sequence originates from a man aged 18 to 29 with alopecia areata. Some clones in this sample may be carry-over from other donors' samples. CDR3 nucleotide sequence: TGTGCCAGCAGCTTAGCGCAAGGACAGGGAAGGGTAAACAATGAGCAGTTCTTC. It translates to CASSLAQGQGRVNNEQFF.